This TCR beta chain was sequenced for a study of identifying expanded T cells in peripheral blood. Collection occurred without any documented infections or immune events in donors. Note on this clone: Antigen unknown.

Germline-derived CDR1 and CDR2 are SQVTM and ANQGSEA. V was clipped by 5 bases and J by 2 bases, with 10 bases between them. This CDR3 spans 13 amino acids. Points from the study as a whole: Roughly two-week clone count variance significantly increased as total template count grew. Technical replicates showed around 1.2 changed clones; two weeks approximately 16; four weeks 19.

Clones were sequenced by immunoSEQ multiplex PCR, and TCRdb holds only the in-frame ones, with some missing. The profile shows 75,000 to 90,000 clones, roughly 90% of them singletons. The rearrangement uses TRBV29-1 and TRBJ1-3, with TRBD1 as a possible D gene (5 bases). Source material: blood. This TCR was recovered from a person between 18 and 75 years old in good health. CDR3 sequence: CSVPGTAGNTIYF. CDR3 DNA: TGCAGCGTTCCGGGGACTGCTGGAAACACCATATATTTT.